The clone carrying this T cell receptor (beta chain) came up a few times. What it recognizes is unknown. This specimen belongs to a study of identical twins. The ends were cut back, 5 bases at V and 2 bases at J, with 5 bases in the middle. The CDR3 loop spans 12 amino acids. CDR1 and CDR2 from the germline V gene are SGHTA and FQGNSA. Study conclusions and caveats: Twins shared beta out-of-frame sequences in excess, but this excess was weaker.

Carrying unique molecular identifiers, the cDNA also gained a universal primer site through template switching. From the 5' RACE reads, TCRdb called clonotypes with MiXCR, one entry per CDR3 protein. The data contain around 690,000 distinct CDR3 sequences, roughly 20% of them seen just once; the ten biggest clones take up roughly 4%. A further study also used this sample, focusing on T cells expressing NK-cell markers. That paper notes: T cells sorted in several experiments were restricted to alpha-beta TCR T cells by an anti-gamma-delta TCR antibody. Roughly 1.0-7.0% of CD8+ T cells in roughly six donors belonged to dominant NKG2C+ clonotypes.

This chain connects TRBV7-2 to TRBJ2-3; D ambiguous. This TCR came from a woman aged 18-30 years in good health. The sample comprised PBMCs. DNA for the CDR3: TGTGCCAGCAGCACCTTCACAGATACGCAGTATTTT. This gives the protein CASSTFTDTQYF.